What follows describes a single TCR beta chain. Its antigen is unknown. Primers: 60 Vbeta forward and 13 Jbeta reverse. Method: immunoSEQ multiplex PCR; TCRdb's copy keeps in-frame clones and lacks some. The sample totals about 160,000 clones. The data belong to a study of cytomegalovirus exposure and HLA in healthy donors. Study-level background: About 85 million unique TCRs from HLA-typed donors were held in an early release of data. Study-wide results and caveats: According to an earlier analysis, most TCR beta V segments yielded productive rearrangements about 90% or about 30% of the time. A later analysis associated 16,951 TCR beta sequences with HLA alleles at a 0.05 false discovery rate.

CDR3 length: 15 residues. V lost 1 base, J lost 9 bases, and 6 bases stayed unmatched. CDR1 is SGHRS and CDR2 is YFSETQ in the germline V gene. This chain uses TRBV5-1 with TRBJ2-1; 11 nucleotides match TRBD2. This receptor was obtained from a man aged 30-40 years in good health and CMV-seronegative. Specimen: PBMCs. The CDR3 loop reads CASSLTTSGRSEQFF. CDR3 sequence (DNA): TGCGCCAGCAGCTTGACCACTAGCGGGAGATCTGAGCAGTTCTTC.